This T cell receptor (beta chain) emerged from a study of radiation and T cells in renal cell carcinoma. Unmatched junction bases numbered 7, after V lost 5 bases and J lost 4 bases. The CDR3 covers 14 residues. Germline values: CDR1 LNHDA, CDR2 SQIVND (reference sequence). The method was immunoSEQ multiplex PCR; TCRdb's version includes in-frame clones alone and lacks a portion of them. This table holds 100,000 to 150,000 clones, 82% found once. Time point described: baseline pretreatment blood. As for treatment: 15 Gy SBRT to primary tumor, nephrectomy 4 weeks later. The rearrangement joins TRBV19 to TRBJ1-1, with 7 bases matching TRBD1. Sequenced here: blood, sampled from a patient whose treatment included radiotherapy and nephrectomy. The TCR originated in a woman aged 55-69 years with renal cell carcinoma. The CDR3 here is CASSPTTGFTEAFF. CDR3 in DNA: TGTGCCAGTAGTCCGACGACAGGGTTCACTGAAGCTTTCTTT.